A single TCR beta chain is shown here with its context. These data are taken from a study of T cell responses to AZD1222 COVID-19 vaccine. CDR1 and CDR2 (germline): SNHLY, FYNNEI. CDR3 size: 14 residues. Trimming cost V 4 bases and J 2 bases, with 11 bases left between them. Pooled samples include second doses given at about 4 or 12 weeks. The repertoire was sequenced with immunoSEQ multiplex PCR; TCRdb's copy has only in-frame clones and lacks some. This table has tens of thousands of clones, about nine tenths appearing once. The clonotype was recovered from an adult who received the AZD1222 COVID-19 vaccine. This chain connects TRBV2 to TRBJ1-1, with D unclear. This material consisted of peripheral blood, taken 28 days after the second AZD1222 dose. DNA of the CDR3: TGTGCCAGCAGTGTAAGGGCGGATAACACTGAAGCTTTCTTT. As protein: CASSVRADNTEAFF.